The clone carrying this T cell receptor beta chain was seen ten or more times. Antigen: not known. These data originate in a study of T cell repertoires in cytomegalovirus infection. Overall study context: Public signatures in TCR beta pointed to CMV infection and matching HLA type. Study-wide points: CMV-specific HLA-C-restricted TCR beta clonotypes dominated the ex vivo response. Carriers of CMV plus the relevant HLA were identified by cumulative public TCR beta family frequency.

TCRdb redid the calling of the reads with MiXCR, one entry per CDR3 protein. Among almost 300,000 distinct CDR3 sequences listed, roughly a tenth were seen once. V was shortened by 4 bases and J by 1 base, with 7 bases between the two germline ends. Per the germline V gene, CDR1 is LGHNA and CDR2 is YSLEER. The CDR3 is made up of 13 amino acids. The source is a human donor in good health (CMV status not recorded). Some clones in this sample may be carry-over from other donors' samples. Sequenced sample: PBMCs. V gene TRBV4-3 combines with J gene TRBJ1-1, with unresolved D. CDR3 nucleotides: TGCGCCAGCAGCCCCGATTGGAACACTGAAGCTTTCTTT. Its protein is CASSPDWNTEAFF.